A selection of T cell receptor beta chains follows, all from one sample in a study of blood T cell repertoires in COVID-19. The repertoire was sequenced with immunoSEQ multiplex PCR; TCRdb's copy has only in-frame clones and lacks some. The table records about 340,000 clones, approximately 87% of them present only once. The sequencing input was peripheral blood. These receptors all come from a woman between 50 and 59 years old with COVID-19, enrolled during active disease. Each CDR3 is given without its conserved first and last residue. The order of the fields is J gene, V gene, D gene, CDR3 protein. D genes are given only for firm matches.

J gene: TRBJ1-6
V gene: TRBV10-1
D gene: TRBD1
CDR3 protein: ASSLGTGRPNSPLH

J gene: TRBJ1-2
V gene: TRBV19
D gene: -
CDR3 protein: ASSTLVREDGYT

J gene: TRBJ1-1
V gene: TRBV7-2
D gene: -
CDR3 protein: ASSLDSGRTEAF

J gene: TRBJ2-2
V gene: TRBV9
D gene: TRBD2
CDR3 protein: ASSARSGSRTGELF

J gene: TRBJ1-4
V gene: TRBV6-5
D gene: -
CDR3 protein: ASSTHRATNEKLF

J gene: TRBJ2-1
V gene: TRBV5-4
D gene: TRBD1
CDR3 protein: ASSPSGTGGRYEQF

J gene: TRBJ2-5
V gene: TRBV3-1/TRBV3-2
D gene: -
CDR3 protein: ASSQNQGGNQETQY

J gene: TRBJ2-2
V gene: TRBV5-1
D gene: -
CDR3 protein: ASSDSQGPGELF

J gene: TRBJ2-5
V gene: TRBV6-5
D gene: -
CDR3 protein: ASSRGAETQY

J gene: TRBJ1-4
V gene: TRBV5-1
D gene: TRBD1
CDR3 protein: ASSWDRAANEKLF

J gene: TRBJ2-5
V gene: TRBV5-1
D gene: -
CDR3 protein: ASSSAGRETQY

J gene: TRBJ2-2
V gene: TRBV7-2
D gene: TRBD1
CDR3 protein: ASSERGQGATGELF

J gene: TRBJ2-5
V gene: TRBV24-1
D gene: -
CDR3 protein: ATSDGQQETQY

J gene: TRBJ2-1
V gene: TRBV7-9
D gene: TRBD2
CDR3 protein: ASTPGRGGLAGYNEQF

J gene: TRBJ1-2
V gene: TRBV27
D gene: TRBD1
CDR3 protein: ASSQQGDHRANYGYT

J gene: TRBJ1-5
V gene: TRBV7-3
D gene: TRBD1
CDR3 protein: ASSLTGGDQPQH

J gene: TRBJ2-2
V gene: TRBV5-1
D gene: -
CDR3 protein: ASSLAGIPGELF

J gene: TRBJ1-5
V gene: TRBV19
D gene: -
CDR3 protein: ASSLSFGQKRH

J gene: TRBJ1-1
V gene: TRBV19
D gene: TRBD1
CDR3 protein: ASSPPRQGGNTEAF

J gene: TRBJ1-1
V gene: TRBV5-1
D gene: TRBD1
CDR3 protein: ASSLGQGYTEAF

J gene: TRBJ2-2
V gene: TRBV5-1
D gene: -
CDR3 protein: ASSLARQERLSGELF

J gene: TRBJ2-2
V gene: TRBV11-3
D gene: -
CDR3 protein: ASTPRFGSGVTGELF

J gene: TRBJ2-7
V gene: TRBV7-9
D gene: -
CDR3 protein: ASSLEGGNSYEQY

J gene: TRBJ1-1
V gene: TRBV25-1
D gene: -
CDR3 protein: ANRSRVIMNTEAF

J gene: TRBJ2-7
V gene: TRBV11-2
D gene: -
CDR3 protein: ASSLVRGPYEQY

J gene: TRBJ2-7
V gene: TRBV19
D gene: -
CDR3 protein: ASSMRERLYEQY

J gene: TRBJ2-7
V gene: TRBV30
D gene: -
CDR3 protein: AWGDNRPSYEQY

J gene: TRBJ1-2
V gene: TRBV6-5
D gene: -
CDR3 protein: ASSYSQGTYGYT

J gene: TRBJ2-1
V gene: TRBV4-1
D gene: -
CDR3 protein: ASSRIGGGRDEQF

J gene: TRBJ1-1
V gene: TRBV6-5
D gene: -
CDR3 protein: ASSYGGGNTEAF

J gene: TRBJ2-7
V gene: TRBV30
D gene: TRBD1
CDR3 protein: AWRRNRGRYEQY

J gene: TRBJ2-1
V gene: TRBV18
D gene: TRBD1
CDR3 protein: ASSREQGSYEQF